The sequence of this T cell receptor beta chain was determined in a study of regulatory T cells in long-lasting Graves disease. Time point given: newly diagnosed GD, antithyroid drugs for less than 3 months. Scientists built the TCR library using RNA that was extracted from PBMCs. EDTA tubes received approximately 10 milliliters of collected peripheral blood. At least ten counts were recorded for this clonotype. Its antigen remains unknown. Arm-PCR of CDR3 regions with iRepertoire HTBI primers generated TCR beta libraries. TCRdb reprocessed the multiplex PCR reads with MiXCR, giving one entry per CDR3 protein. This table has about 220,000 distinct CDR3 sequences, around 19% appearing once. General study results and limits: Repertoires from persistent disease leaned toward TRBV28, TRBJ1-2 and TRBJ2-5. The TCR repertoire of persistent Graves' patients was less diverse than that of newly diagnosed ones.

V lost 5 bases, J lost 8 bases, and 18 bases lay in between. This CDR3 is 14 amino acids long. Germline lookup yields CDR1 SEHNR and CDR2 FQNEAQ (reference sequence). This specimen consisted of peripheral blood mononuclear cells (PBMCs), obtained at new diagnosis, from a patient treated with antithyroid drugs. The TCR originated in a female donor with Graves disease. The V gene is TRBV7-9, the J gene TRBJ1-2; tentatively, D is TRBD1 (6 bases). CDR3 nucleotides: TGTGCCAGCAGCCCCCCGGTGGACAGTGAGGGCTACACCTTC. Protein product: CASSPPVDSEGYTF.